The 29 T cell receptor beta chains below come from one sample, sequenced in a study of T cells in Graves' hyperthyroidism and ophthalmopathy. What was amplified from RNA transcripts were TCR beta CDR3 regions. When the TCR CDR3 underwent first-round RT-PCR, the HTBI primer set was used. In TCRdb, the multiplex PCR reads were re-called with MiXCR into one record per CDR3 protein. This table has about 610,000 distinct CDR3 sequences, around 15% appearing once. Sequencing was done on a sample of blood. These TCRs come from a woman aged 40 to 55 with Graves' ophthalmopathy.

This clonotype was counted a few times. The CDR3 protein is CASAGPFNPNTEAFF. CDR3 bases: TGTGCCAGCGCAGGGCCTTTTAACCCGAACACTGAAGCTTTCTTT. The chain couples TRBV14 to TRBJ1-1, with D tentatively TRBD1 (5 bases). CDR3 length: 15 residues. Trimming removed 8 bases at V and 1 base at J, with 17 bases between. Germline assignment: CDR1 SGHDN and CDR2 FVKESK.

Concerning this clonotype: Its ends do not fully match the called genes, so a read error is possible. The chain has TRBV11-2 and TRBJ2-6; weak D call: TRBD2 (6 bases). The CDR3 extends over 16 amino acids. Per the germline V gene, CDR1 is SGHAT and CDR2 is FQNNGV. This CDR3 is CASSSGDLSGANVPTF. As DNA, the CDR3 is TGTGCCAGCAGCTCCGGGGACTTGTCTGGGGCCAACGTCCCGACTTTC.

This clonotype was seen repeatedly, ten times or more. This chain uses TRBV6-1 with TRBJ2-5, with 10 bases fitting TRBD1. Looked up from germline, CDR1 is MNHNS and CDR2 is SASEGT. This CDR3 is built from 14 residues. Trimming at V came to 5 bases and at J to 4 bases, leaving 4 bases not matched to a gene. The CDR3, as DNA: TGTGCCAGCAGTCGGGACAGGGGAATAGAGACCCAGTACTTC. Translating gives CASSRDRGIETQYF.

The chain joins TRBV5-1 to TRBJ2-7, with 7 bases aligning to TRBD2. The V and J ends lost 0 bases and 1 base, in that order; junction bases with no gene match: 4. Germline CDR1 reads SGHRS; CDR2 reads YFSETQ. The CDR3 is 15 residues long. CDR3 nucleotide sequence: TGCGCCAGCAGCTTGGCCTTAGCGGGTTCCTACGAGCAGTACTTC. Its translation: CASSLALAGSYEQYF.

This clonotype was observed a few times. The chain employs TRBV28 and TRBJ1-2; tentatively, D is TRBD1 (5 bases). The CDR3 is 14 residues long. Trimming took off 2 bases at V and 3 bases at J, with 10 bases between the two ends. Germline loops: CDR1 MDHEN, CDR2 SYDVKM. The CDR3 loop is CASSLTGLYYGYTF. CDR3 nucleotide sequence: TGTGCCAGCAGTTTAACAGGCCTATACTATGGCTACACCTTC.

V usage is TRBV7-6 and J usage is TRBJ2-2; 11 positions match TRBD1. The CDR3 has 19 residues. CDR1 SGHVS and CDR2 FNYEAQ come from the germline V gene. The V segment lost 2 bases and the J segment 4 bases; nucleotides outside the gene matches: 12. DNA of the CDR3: TGTGCCAGCAGCTTACCTCGGACAGGGGGCTCTAGGAGCACCGGGGAGCTGTTTTTT. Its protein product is CASSLPRTGGSRSTGELFF. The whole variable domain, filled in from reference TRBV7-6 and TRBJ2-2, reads GAGVSQSPRYKVTKRGQDVALRCDPISGHVSLYWYRQALGQGPEFLTYFNYEAQQDKSGLPNDRFSAERPEGSISTLTIQRTEQRDSAMYRCASSLPRTGGSRSTGELFFGEGSRLTVL.

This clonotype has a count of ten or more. CDR3 DNA: TGTGCCAGCTCACCGCCCTTGGGACAGGGACTGAACACTGAAGCTTTCTTT. It translates to CASSPPLGQGLNTEAFF. J is TRBJ1-1 and V is TRBV18; 9 bases line up with TRBD1. From germline, CDR1 is KGHSH and CDR2 LQKENI. The CDR3 spans 17 residues. J was trimmed by 0 bases and V by 3 bases; bases with no gene match: 8.

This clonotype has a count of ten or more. The CDR3, as DNA: TGTGCCACCAGCAGACAGCAGGACTCCTACGAGCAGTACTTC. It specifies CATSRQQDSYEQYF. J is TRBJ2-7 and V is TRBV15, with D hard to call. The CDR3 extends over 14 amino acids. Germline lookup yields CDR1 LNHNV and CDR2 YYDKDF (reference sequence). V dropped 2 bases and J dropped 0 bases, with 8 bases sitting between them. Combining the CDR3 with reference TRBV15 and TRBJ2-7 gives the whole variable domain DAMVIQNPRYQVTQFGKPVTLSCSQTLNHNVMYWYQQKSSQAPKLLFHYYDKDFNNEADTPDNFQSRRPNTSFCFLDIRSPGLGDTAMYLCATSRQQDSYEQYFGPGTRLTVT.

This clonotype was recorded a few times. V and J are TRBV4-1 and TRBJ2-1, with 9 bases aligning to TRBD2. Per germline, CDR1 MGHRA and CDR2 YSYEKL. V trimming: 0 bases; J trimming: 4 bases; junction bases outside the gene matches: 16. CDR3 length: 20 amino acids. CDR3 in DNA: TGCGCCAGCAGCCAAGATCGGCAGGGCTTCGTAGCGGGGGAATACAATGAGCAGTTCTTC. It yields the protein CASSQDRQGFVAGEYNEQFF.

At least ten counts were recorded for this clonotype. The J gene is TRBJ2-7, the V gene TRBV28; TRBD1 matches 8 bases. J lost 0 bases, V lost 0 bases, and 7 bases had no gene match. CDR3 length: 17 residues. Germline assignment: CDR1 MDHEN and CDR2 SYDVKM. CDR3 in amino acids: CASSLWGQARSSYEQYF. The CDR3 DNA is TGTGCCAGCAGTTTATGGGGACAGGCCCGAAGCTCCTACGAGCAGTACTTC.

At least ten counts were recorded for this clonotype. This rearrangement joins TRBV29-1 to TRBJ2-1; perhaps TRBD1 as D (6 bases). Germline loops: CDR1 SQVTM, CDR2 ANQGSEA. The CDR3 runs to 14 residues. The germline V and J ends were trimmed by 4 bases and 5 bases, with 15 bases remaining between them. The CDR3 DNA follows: TGCAGCGTTGCGGGGCAGGGGAGTAACAATGAGCAGTTCTTC. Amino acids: CSVAGQGSNNEQFF.

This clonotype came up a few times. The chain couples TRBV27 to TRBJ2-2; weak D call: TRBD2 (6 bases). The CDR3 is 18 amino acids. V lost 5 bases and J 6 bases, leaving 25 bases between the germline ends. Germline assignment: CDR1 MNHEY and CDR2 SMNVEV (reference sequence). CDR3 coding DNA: TGTGCCAGCAGTAATCCCCTTCTAATGGGGGAGGAGGCCGGGGAGCTGTTTTTT. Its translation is CASSNPLLMGEEAGELFF.

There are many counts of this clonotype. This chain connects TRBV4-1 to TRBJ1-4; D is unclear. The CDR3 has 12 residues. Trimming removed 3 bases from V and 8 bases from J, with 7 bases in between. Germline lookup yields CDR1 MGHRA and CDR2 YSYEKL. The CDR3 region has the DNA TGCGCCAGCAGCCACCCGGGAGAAAAACTGTTTTTT. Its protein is CASSHPGEKLFF.

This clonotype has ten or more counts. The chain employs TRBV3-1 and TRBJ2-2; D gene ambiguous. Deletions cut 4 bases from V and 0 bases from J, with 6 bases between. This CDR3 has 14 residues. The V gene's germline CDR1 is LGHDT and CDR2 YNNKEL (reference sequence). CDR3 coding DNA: TGTGCCAGCAGCCTTATCCCGAACACCGGGGAGCTGTTTTTT. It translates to CASSLIPNTGELFF.

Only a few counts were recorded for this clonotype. CDR3 sequence reads: CASSVESGRLETQYF. CDR3 nucleotide sequence: TGTGCCAGCAGCGTAGAGTCGGGGAGACTTGAGACCCAGTACTTC. The chain carries TRBV9 and TRBJ2-5, with D perhaps matching TRBD2 (5 bases). This CDR3 has 15 residues. Germline-derived CDR1 and CDR2 are SGDLS and YYNGEE. Trimming shortened V by 0 bases and J by 5 bases, and 14 bases separated the two germline ends.

CDR3 DNA sequence: TGCAGCGTTTCACTAGTAAAGGAGACCCAGTACTTC. Amino acid sequence: CSVSLVKETQYF. The gene calls are TRBV29-1 and TRBJ2-5; tentatively, D is TRBD2 (5 bases). Per germline, CDR1 SQVTM and CDR2 ANQGSEA. This CDR3 is built from 12 residues. Trimming took 5 bases from V and 5 from J, leaving 12 bases between them.

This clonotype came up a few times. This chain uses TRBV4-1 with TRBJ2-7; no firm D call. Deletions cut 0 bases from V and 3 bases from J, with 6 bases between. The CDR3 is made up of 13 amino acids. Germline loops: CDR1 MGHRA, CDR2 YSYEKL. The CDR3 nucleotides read TGCGCCAGCAGCCAAGACCGTTACTACGAGCAGTACTTC. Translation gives CASSQDRYYEQYF.

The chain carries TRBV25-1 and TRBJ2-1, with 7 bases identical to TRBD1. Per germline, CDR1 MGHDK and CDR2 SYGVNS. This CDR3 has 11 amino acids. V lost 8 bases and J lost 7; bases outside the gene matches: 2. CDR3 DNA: TGTGCCAGCGGGACAGAAAATGAGCAGTTCTTC. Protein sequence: CASGTENEQFF.

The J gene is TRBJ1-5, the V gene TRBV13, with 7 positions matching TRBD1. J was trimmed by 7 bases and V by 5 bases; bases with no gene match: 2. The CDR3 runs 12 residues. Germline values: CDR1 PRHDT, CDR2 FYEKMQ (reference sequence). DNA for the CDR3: TGTGCCAGCAGCCTCAGGGGGCAGCCCCAGCATTTT. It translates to CASSLRGQPQHF.

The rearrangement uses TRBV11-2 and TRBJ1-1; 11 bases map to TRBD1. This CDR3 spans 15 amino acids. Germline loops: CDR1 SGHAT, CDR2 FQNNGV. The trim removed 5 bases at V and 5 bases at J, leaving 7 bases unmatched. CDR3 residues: CASSRTGGVGTEAFF. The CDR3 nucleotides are TGTGCCAGCAGCCGGACAGGGGGCGTTGGGACTGAAGCTTTCTTT.

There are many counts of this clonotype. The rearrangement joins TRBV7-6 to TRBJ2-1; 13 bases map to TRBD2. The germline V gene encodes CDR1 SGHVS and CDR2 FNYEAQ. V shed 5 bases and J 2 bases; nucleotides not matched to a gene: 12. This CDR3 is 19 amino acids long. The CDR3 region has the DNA TGTGCCAGCAGCAACGCCGGGACTAGCGGGGCCCCTACCTACAATGAGCAGTTCTTC. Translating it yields CASSNAGTSGAPTYNEQFF.

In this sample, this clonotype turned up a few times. This CDR3 reads CASSQELARDEQFF. The CDR3 region has the DNA TGCGCCAGCAGCCAAGAGCTAGCCAGGGATGAGCAGTTCTTC. This chain links TRBV4-1 with TRBJ2-1; D is tentatively TRBD1 or TRBD2 (5 bases each). Trimming shortened V by 0 bases and J by 8 bases, and 11 bases separated the two germline ends. Germline CDR1 MGHRA, CDR2 YSYEKL. The CDR3 sequence is 14 residues long.

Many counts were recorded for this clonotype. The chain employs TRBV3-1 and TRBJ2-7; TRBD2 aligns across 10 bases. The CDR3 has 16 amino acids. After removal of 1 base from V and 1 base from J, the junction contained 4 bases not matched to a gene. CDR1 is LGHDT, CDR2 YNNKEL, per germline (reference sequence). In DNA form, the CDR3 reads TGTGCCAGCAGCCAAGTGGTAGCGGGAGGTTCCTACGAGCAGTACTTC. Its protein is CASSQVVAGGSYEQYF.

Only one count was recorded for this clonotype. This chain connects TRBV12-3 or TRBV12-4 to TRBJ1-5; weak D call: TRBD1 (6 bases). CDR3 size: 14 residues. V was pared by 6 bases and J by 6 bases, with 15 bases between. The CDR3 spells CASRQGGGLQPQHF. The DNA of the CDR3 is TGTGCCAGCAGACAAGGTGGGGGGCTTCAGCCCCAGCATTTT.

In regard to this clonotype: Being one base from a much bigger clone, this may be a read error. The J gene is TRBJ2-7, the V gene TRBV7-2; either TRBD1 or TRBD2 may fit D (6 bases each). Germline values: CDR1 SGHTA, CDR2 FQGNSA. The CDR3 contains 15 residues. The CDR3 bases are TGTGCCAGCAACTTAGGCGGGACACGAACCTACGAGCAGTACTTC. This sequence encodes CASNLGGTRTYEQYF.

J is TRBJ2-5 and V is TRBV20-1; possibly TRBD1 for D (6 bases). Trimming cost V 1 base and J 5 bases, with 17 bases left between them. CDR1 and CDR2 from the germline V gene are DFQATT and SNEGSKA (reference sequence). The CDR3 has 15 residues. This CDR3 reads CSARVWGHRLETQYF. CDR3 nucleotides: TGCAGTGCTAGAGTGTGGGGACACCGTTTGGAGACCCAGTACTTC.

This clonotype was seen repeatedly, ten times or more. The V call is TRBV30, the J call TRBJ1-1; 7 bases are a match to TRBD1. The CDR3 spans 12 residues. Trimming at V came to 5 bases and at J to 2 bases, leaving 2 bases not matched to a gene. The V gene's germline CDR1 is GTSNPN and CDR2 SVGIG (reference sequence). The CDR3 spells CAWDRANTEAFF. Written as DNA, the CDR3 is TGTGCCTGGGACAGGGCTAACACTGAAGCTTTCTTT. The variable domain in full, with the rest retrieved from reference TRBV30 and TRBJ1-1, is SQTIHQWPATLVQPVGSPLSLECTVEGTSNPNLYWYRQAAGRGLQLLFYSVGIGQISSEVPQNLSASRPQDRQFILSSKKLLLSDSGFYLCAWDRANTEAFFGQGTRLTVV.

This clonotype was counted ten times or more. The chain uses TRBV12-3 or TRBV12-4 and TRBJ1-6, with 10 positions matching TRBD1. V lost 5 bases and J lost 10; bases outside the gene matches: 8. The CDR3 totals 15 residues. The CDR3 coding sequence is TGTGCCAGCAGTAAAGAGACAGGGGGCGCGTCACCCCTCCACTTT. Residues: CASSKETGGASPLHF.

The CDR3 DNA reads TGTGCCAGCAGGCCAGGTTGGGACAGAAACTATGGCTACACCTTC. It specifies CASRPGWDRNYGYTF. The rearrangement links TRBV7-2 to TRBJ1-2, with TRBD1 identical over 7 bases. J lost 2 bases, V lost 6 bases, and 9 bases had no gene match. Germline V gene data show CDR1 as SGHTA and CDR2 as FQGNSA. The CDR3 loop spans 15 amino acids.